These 10 T cell receptor beta chains originate from one sample sequenced in a study of Ad26.COV2.S vaccination and SARS-CoV-2 variants. Profiling relied on immunoSEQ multiplex PCR, and the TCRdb table lists in-frame clones only, not all of them. The data show some 480,000 clones, roughly nine tenths seen once. Treatment: 15 to 20 received Ad26.COV2.S at low or high dose, single or two shots; about five received placebo; per-sample allocation not given. Each sample was drawn 63 days after the first injection (of vaccine or placebo). This specimen was peripheral blood, taken in a trial of Ad26.COV2.S vaccine versus placebo. All receptors come from a person aged 18-60 years who received the Ad26.COV2.S COVID-19 vaccine or a placebo.

This rearrangement joins TRBV11-2 to TRBJ2-3, with TRBD1 matching over 11 bases. The ends lost 3 bases at V and 4 bases at J; junction bases unmatched: 3. CDR1 and CDR2 (germline): SGHAT, FQNNGV. CDR3 length equals 15 residues. DNA for the CDR3: TGTGCCAGCAGCTTGGACAGGGGGCTGGCAGATACGCAGTATTTT. Amino acids: CASSLDRGLADTQYF.

The V and J genes are TRBV28 and TRBJ2-5; D is unclear. V lost 3 bases and J 1 base, leaving 3 bases between the germline ends. CDR3 length: 12 residues. Germline assignment: CDR1 MDHEN and CDR2 SYDVKM. This chain's CDR3 is CASSLIQETQYF. CDR3 in DNA: TGTGCCAGCAGTTTGATCCAAGAGACCCAGTACTTC.

This chain links TRBV7-9 with TRBJ2-3, with 11 nucleotides matching TRBD2. This CDR3 spans 16 amino acids. Germline CDR1 reads SEHNR; CDR2 reads FQNEAQ (reference sequence). The ends lost 5 bases at V and 6 bases at J; junction bases unmatched: 10. The CDR3 DNA follows: TGTGCCAGCAGCGACAAAAGACTAGCGGGACCCGATACGCAGTATTTT. This sequence encodes CASSDKRLAGPDTQYF.

J is TRBJ1-5 and V is TRBV7-2; D is perhaps TRBD1 (5 bases). V was cut by 1 base and J by 9 bases, with 10 bases left in between. The CDR3 loop spans 13 amino acids. Germline V lookup: CDR1 SGHTA, CDR2 FQGNSA. The CDR3 bases are TGTGCCAGCAGCTTAGAGGGGCGAAGGCCCCAGCATTTT. Translated, it gives CASSLEGRRPQHF.

The chain links TRBV28 to TRBJ1-6, with a possible D match to TRBD1 (6 bases). The CDR3 is 16 residues long. V was trimmed by 6 bases and J by 8 bases, leaving 20 bases between them. Germline values: CDR1 MDHEN, CDR2 SYDVKM. The chain's CDR3 is CASRPTQGSGDSPLHF. The CDR3, as DNA: TGTGCCAGCAGACCTACACAGGGCTCGGGGGATTCACCCCTCCACTTT.

The rearrangement joins TRBV5-6 to TRBJ1-2; D not certain. Trimming stripped 3 bases from V and 0 bases from J, with 9 bases between. Germline CDR1 and CDR2: SGHDT and YYEEEE. This CDR3 has 14 amino acids. CDR3: CASSSGPSNYGYTF. The DNA for the CDR3 is TGTGCCAGCAGCTCAGGCCCATCTAACTATGGCTACACCTTC.

The chain employs TRBV5-1 and TRBJ2-7; D is perhaps TRBD1 (6 bases). CDR3 length: 15 residues. V lost 6 bases, J lost 4 bases, and 20 bases lay in between. Germline V lookup: CDR1 SGHRS, CDR2 YFSETQ. CDR3 nucleotides: TGCGCCAGCACCGAGTCCCTGGGACATCAGTACGAGCAGTACTTC. Its protein is CASTESLGHQYEQYF.

In regard to this clone: The same CDR3 is also encoded by other DNA sequences in this sample. V usage is TRBV2 and J usage is TRBJ1-4; 10 nucleotides agree with TRBD1. Germline loops: CDR1 SNHLY, CDR2 FYNNEI. This CDR3 contains 14 residues. Germline trimming cut 6 bases from V and 7 bases from J; bases unmatched to any gene: 5. CDR3 DNA: TGTGCCAGCAGCGCTGACAGGGGGCGTGAAAAACTGTTTTTT. Amino acids: CASSADRGREKLFF.

This clone was seen only once. The J gene is TRBJ2-2, the V gene TRBV11-2, with D perhaps TRBD1 (5 bases). V was clipped by 2 bases and J by 2 bases, with 9 bases between them. Germline CDR1 SGHAT, CDR2 FQNNGV. The CDR3 runs 15 residues. CDR3 residues: CASSLIQGNTGELFF. In DNA form, the CDR3 reads TGTGCCAGCAGCTTAATCCAGGGCAACACCGGGGAGCTGTTTTTT.

Note on this clone: Other DNA sequences in the same sample also yield this CDR3. The V gene is TRBV18, the J gene TRBJ1-5; unclear D gene. The CDR3 spans 11 residues. CDR1 is KGHSH, CDR2 LQKENI, per germline. V lost 5 bases, J lost 5 bases, and 4 bases lay in between. The CDR3 region is CASSSDQPQHF. The DNA of the CDR3 is TGTGCCAGCTCATCCGATCAGCCCCAGCATTTT. Complete variable domain (other parts from reference TRBV18 and TRBJ1-5): NAGVMQNPRHLVRRRGQEARLRCSPMKGHSHVYWYRQLPEEGLKFMVYLQKENIIDESGMPKERFSAEFPKEGPSILRIQQVVRGDSAAYFCASSSDQPQHFGDGTRLSIL.